This T cell receptor (beta chain) was observed in a study of CD8+ T cells in alopecia areata. As for treatment: oral pan-JAK inhibitor, 5-10 mg twice daily. The germline V gene has CDR1 SGHRS and CDR2 YFSETQ. CDR3 length: 16 residues. Losses at the gene ends were 3 bases for V and 5 bases for J; bases not matched to a gene: 8. Isolated RNA was reverse transcribed into cDNA used as the sequencing template. Generated by immunoSEQ multiplex PCR, the TCRdb table keeps only in-frame clones and is missing some. Of 120,000 or so clones listed, around 63% are singletons. V gene TRBV5-1 combines with J gene TRBJ2-4; 10 positions match TRBD1. The sample in question was CD4+ T cells sorted from blood, obtained at week 4, from a patient treated with tofacitinib. This sequence originates from a human donor with alopecia areata. CDR3 nucleotides: TGCGCCAGCAGCTCCCAACCCGGGACAGGGGAAAACATTCAGTACTTC. Translating it yields CASSSQPGTGENIQYF.